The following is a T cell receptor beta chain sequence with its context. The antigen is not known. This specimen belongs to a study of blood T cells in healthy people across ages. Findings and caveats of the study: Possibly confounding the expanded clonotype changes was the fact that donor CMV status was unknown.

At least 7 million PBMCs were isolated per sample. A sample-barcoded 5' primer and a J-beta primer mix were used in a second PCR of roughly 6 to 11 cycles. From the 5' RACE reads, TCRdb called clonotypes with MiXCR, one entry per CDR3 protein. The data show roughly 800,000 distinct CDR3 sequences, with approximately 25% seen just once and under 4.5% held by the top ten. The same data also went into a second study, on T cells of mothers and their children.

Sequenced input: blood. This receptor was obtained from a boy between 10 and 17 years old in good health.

CDR3 loop: CASSLVSFSSYNEQFF. The CDR3 DNA is TGCGCCAGCAGCTTGGTATCTTTCTCTTCCTACAATGAGCAGTTCTTC. This sequence joins TRBV5-1 and TRBJ2-1, with no clear D. V was shortened by 0 bases and J by 1 base, with 11 bases between the two germline ends. Germline V gene data show CDR1 as SGHRS and CDR2 as YFSETQ. This CDR3 has 16 amino acids.